Detailed here is one T cell receptor (beta chain). This sample stems from a study of control samples from healthy donors and cancer patients. CDR3 size: 21 residues. Repertoires were generated with immunoSEQ multiplex PCR, while TCRdb's copy carries only in-frame clones and drops some. The sample includes about 140,000 clones, 94% of them seen just once. The chain combines TRBV21-1 with TRBJ2-1; the tabulated D call, TRBD1, remains unverified against the DNA. TRBV21-1 is a known pseudogene. Sequencing used blood. The receptor's source is a man between 40 and 49 years old in good health. This CDR3 is CASSFQRLSDRGALFYNEQFF. CDR3 nucleotides: TGTGCCAGCAGCTTCCAACGTTTAAGCGACAGGGGGGCCTTGTTTTACAATGAGCAGTTCTTC.